A single sample gave rise to the 32 T cell receptor beta chains below, sequenced in a study of blood T cell repertoires in COVID-19. Generated by immunoSEQ multiplex PCR, the TCRdb table keeps only in-frame clones and is missing some. The sample includes fewer than 250,000 clones, 70% to 90% seen only once; the top ten take approximately 2.5%. The sequenced sample consisted of peripheral blood. These receptors were taken from a man between 25 and 39 years old with COVID-19, enrolled during active disease.

The chain combines TRBV7-9 with TRBJ1-6; 10 bases match TRBD1. CDR1 SEHNR and CDR2 FQNEAQ come from the germline V gene (reference sequence). V was pared by 5 bases and J by 5 bases, with 6 bases of the junction left unmatched. CDR3 length: 16 amino acids. The CDR3 reads CASSTRTGGNNSPLHF. The CDR3 DNA reads as TGTGCCAGCAGCACGAGGACAGGGGGTAATAATTCACCCCTCCACTTT.

The rearrangement links TRBV19 to TRBJ2-1; 10 bases line up with TRBD2. The CDR3 length is 16 residues. The V gene end was trimmed by 4 bases and the J gene end by 7 bases; junction bases not matched to a gene: 10. The germline CDR1 and CDR2 sequences are LNHDA and SQIVND (reference sequence). The CDR3 nucleotides are TGTGCCAGTAGTAGGGGACTAGCGAGAACTTCTAATGAGCAGTTCTTC. Translated, it gives CASSRGLARTSNEQFF. The complete variable domain, with remaining parts taken from reference TRBV19 and TRBJ2-1, reads DGGITQSPKYLFRKEGQNVTLSCEQNLNHDAMYWYRQDPGQGLRLIYYSQIVNDFQKGDIAEGYSVSREKKESFPLTVTSAQKNPTAFYLCASSRGLARTSNEQFFGPGTRLTVL.

This clone was seen just once. The V call is TRBV13, the J call TRBJ2-1, with TRBD1 matching 10 bases. The length of the CDR3 is 14 residues. Germline assignment: CDR1 PRHDT and CDR2 FYEKMQ (reference sequence). With V trimmed by 6 bases and J by 7 bases, 6 bases remained unmatched. CDR3 coding DNA: TGTGCCAGCAGGACAGGGGGCGCGAGTAATGAGCAGTTCTTC. Protein product: CASRTGGASNEQFF.

This clone turned up a few times. V and J are TRBV27 and TRBJ1-1; D uncertain. V lost 3 bases, J lost 5 bases, and 16 bases lay in between. The germline gives CDR1 MNHEY, CDR2 SMNVEV (reference sequence). The CDR3 is 15 amino acids. The CDR3 loop is CASSFTPRGKTEAFF. In nucleotides, the CDR3 is TGTGCCAGCAGTTTTACCCCTCGCGGAAAGACTGAAGCTTTCTTT.

The rearrangement links TRBV12-5 to TRBJ1-5; D is unclear. V shed 4 bases and J shed 4 bases, with 5 bases lying between them. CDR3 size: 12 residues. CDR1 LGHNT and CDR2 FRNRAP come from the germline V gene. The DNA of the CDR3 is TGTGCTAGTGGTTCCCTTAATCAGCCCCAGCATTTT. This translates into CASGSLNQPQHF. Looking up the rest from reference TRBV12-5 and TRBJ1-5 gives the full variable domain: DARVTQTPRHKVTEMGQEVTMRCQPILGHNTVFWYRQTMMQGLELLAYFRNRAPLDDSGMPKDRFSAEMPDATLATLKIQPSEPRDSAVYFCASGSLNQPQHFGDGTRLSIL.

This clone occurred once. The CDR3 nucleotides read TGCGCCAGCAGCTTTGGACAGGGCTCCTACAATGAGCAGTTCTTC. The encoded protein is CASSFGQGSYNEQFF. This chain links TRBV5-1 with TRBJ2-1, with 8 nucleotides matching TRBD1. The CDR3 consists of 15 residues. Germline values: CDR1 SGHRS, CDR2 YFSETQ. After removal of 2 bases from V and 0 bases from J, the junction contained 1 base not matched to a gene.

This rearrangement joins TRBV15 to TRBJ1-5; a possible D gene is TRBD1 (5 bases). The CDR3 covers 14 residues. Germline V CDR1 and CDR2: LNHNV, YYDKDF (reference sequence). V was pared by 3 bases and J by 5 bases, with 11 bases between. The CDR3 here is CATSRASGDQPQHF. The CDR3, as DNA: TGTGCCACCAGCAGGGCCTCGGGGGATCAGCCCCAGCATTTT.

The V and J genes are TRBV3-1 (or the pseudogene TRBV3-2) and TRBJ1-1, with D possibly being TRBD1 (6 bases). Germline V gives CDR1 LGHDT, CDR2 YNNKEL (reference sequence). The CDR3 sequence is 12 residues long. V dropped 4 bases and J dropped 7 bases, with 10 bases sitting between them. The chain's CDR3 is CASSLGQYEAFF. In DNA form, the CDR3 reads TGTGCCAGCAGCCTTGGACAGTATGAAGCTTTCTTT.

This clone was counted between two and nine times. In DNA, the CDR3 is TGTGCCACCAGTGATTTGCGGGACAGGGGCCATTCCTACAATGAGCAGTTCTTC. It yields the protein CATSDLRDRGHSYNEQFF. This chain connects TRBV24-1 to TRBJ2-1; 10 nucleotides agree with TRBD1. Germline CDR1 KGHDR, CDR2 SFDVKD. The CDR3 has 18 amino acids. V lost 0 bases and J lost 1; bases outside the gene matches: 5.

This clone was counted a few times. The chain links TRBV6-2 or TRBV6-3 to TRBJ2-2, with D hard to call. V lost 4 bases and J lost 4, with 10 bases in between. The CDR3 extends over 14 amino acids. CDR1 MNHEY and CDR2 SVGEGT come from the germline V gene. CDR3 sequence reads: CASSSHDFTGELFF. CDR3 nucleotides: TGTGCCAGCAGTTCCCACGACTTCACCGGGGAGCTGTTTTTT.

DNA for the CDR3: TGTGCCAGCAGAGGACAGGGGAGGAACGAGCAGTACTTC. This sequence encodes CASRGQGRNEQYF. The rearrangement joins TRBV28 to TRBJ2-7, with 9 bases fitting TRBD1. The CDR3 runs to 13 residues. Per the germline V gene, CDR1 is MDHEN and CDR2 is SYDVKM. V shed 6 bases and J 5 bases; nucleotides not matched to a gene: 5.

A few counts support this clone. This chain connects TRBV6-6 to TRBJ1-6, with D possibly being TRBD1 (6 bases). Germline CDR1 reads MNHNY; CDR2 reads SVGAGI (reference sequence). The CDR3 runs 15 residues. The V end was cut by 5 bases, the J end by 7 bases, with 15 bases between. CDR3 DNA sequence: TGTGCCAGCAGTCCAGGGGTCGCGCTCAATTCACCCCTCCACTTT. It specifies CASSPGVALNSPLHF.

The CDR3 DNA reads as TGTGCCAGCAGCTCCAGACAGGAAACAGATACGCAGTATTTT. Its translation is CASSSRQETDTQYF. This chain links TRBV7-2 with TRBJ2-3, with a tentative D call TRBD1 (6 bases). CDR3 length: 14 amino acids. In germline, CDR1 is SGHTA, CDR2 FQGNSA. V lost 4 bases and J lost 3, with 11 bases in between.

This clone was counted once. J is TRBJ2-7 and V is TRBV5-1, with 8 positions matching TRBD2. This CDR3 contains 15 residues. V trimming: 4 bases; J trimming: 2 bases; junction bases outside the gene matches: 8. The germline CDR1 and CDR2 sequences are SGHRS and YFSETQ. The DNA of the CDR3 is TGCGCCAGCAGCCCTCGGGGGGGGAAAGCCTACGAGCAGTACTTC. Amino acid sequence: CASSPRGGKAYEQYF.

The chain links TRBV9 to TRBJ2-7; D is perhaps TRBD2 (6 bases). V lost 4 bases to trimming and J lost 0 bases, with 17 bases between them. The length of the CDR3 is 16 residues. Germline assignment: CDR1 SGDLS and CDR2 YYNGEE. The CDR3 spells CASSPRLGGSSYEQYF. The CDR3 DNA reads as TGTGCCAGCAGCCCCCGCCTTGGGGGGAGCTCCTACGAGCAGTACTTC.

Only a few counts were recorded for this clone. The chain employs TRBV12-3 or TRBV12-4 and TRBJ1-1, with no clear D. This CDR3 is built from 13 residues. Trimming took 3 bases from V and 5 from J, leaving 10 bases between them. The CDR3 DNA is TGTGCCAGCAGTTTGCAGGAAGGAACTGAAGCTTTCTTT. Protein sequence: CASSLQEGTEAFF.

This rearrangement joins TRBV3-1 (or the pseudogene TRBV3-2) to TRBJ2-5; a possible D gene is TRBD2 (6 bases). Germline CDR1 and CDR2: LGHDT and YNNKEL (reference sequence). The V gene lost 4 bases and the J gene lost 5 bases, with 23 bases spanning the gap. There are 17 residues in the CDR3. The CDR3 sequence is CASSPLTLPGTRETQYF. The CDR3 region has the DNA TGTGCCAGCAGCCCACTTACTCTTCCAGGGACTCGGGAGACCCAGTACTTC.

This clone was picked up one time. The chain employs TRBV6-5 and TRBJ1-1; TRBD1 might be the D (5 bases). CDR1 and CDR2 from the germline V gene are MNHEY and SVGAGI. V dropped 7 bases and J dropped 0 bases, with 15 bases sitting between them. This CDR3 is 15 amino acids long. The CDR3 DNA is TGTGCCAGCATCGGGGGGGTTAATATGAACACTGAAGCTTTCTTT. As protein: CASIGGVNMNTEAFF.

The rearrangement links TRBV28 to TRBJ1-6, with 7 bases that match TRBD1. Looked up from germline, CDR1 is MDHEN and CDR2 is SYDVKM. The CDR3 runs to 16 residues. After removal of 3 bases from V and 4 bases from J, the junction contained 6 bases not matched to a gene. CDR3 sequence reads: CASSFGARGYNSPLHF. The CDR3 DNA sequence: TGTGCCAGCAGTTTTGGCGCCAGGGGGTATAATTCACCCCTCCACTTT. Filled out from reference TRBV28 and TRBJ1-6, the complete variable domain reads DVKVTQSSRYLVKRTGEKVFLECVQDMDHENMFWYRQDPGLGLRLIYFSYDVKMKEKGDIPEGYSVSREKKERFSLILESASTNQTSMYLCASSFGARGYNSPLHFGNGTRLTVT.

V usage is TRBV12-5 and J usage is TRBJ2-2; D is unresolved. Germline values: CDR1 LGHNT, CDR2 FRNRAP. The CDR3 runs to 12 residues. V was pared by 5 bases and J by 6 bases, with 7 bases between. For the CDR3, the DNA is TGTGCTAGTGGTCCCTCCCCCGGGGAGCTGTTTTTT. Its translation: CASGPSPGELFF.

This chain joins TRBV27 and TRBJ1-2; TRBD1 matches at 10 bases. V lost 5 bases and J lost 6; bases outside the gene matches: 6. Germline V lookup: CDR1 MNHEY, CDR2 SMNVEV (reference sequence). This CDR3 is 14 amino acids long. In nucleotides, the CDR3 is TGTGCCAGCAGTCCGACAGGGGGCTGGGATGGCTACACCTTC. Protein: CASSPTGGWDGYTF.

The chain recombines TRBV5-1 with TRBJ1-1; weak D call: TRBD1 (6 bases). The CDR3 has 13 amino acids. The V gene lost 5 bases and the J gene lost 1 base, with 9 bases spanning the gap. Germline V gives CDR1 SGHRS, CDR2 YFSETQ. The CDR3 nucleotides are TGCGCCAGCAGATCACAGGGGAACACTGAAGCTTTCTTT. Its protein is CASRSQGNTEAFF.

V and J are TRBV7-3 and TRBJ2-1, with 10 bases aligning to TRBD2. CDR1 is SGHTA, CDR2 FQGTGA, per germline. Trimming at V came to 1 base and at J to 1 base, leaving 10 bases not matched to a gene. CDR3 length: 19 amino acids. Here the CDR3 reads CASSLRRSSGRESYNEQFF. The CDR3 DNA is TGTGCCAGCAGCTTAAGAAGGTCCAGCGGGAGGGAGTCCTACAATGAGCAGTTCTTC.

CDR3 sequence reads: CASSQDLNRQGKAFF. The CDR3 region has the DNA TGTGCCAGCAGCCAAGATCTTAATAGACAGGGGAAAGCTTTCTTT. The chain combines TRBV3-1 (or the pseudogene TRBV3-2) with TRBJ1-1; 8 bases match TRBD1. The CDR3 consists of 15 residues. Germline V CDR1 and CDR2: LGHDT, YNNKEL (reference sequence). V was clipped by 0 bases and J by 9 bases; unmatched bases: 9.

The chain employs TRBV6-5 and TRBJ1-2; a possible D gene is TRBD1 (6 bases). Germline V gene lookup returns CDR1 MNHEY and CDR2 SVGAGI. The CDR3 runs to 14 residues. Trimming took off 6 bases at V and 4 bases at J, with 15 bases between the two ends. CDR3 coding DNA: TGTGCCAGCAGCCTCAACAGGGCGGCCTATGGCTACACCTTC. Translated: CASSLNRAAYGYTF.

The chain links TRBV10-3 to TRBJ1-1, with D perhaps TRBD1 (6 bases). The CDR3 runs 14 residues. Germline V lookup: CDR1 ENHRY, CDR2 SYGVKD. V lost 5 bases and J 0 bases, leaving 10 bases between the germline ends. The DNA of the CDR3 is TGTGCCATCAGTAGCCGGGACATGAACACTGAAGCTTTCTTT. Amino acids: CAISSRDMNTEAFF.

The chain has TRBV12-3 or TRBV12-4 and TRBJ1-6; D uncertain. Trimming shortened V by 2 bases and J by 9 bases, and 8 bases separated the two germline ends. The CDR3 has 13 amino acids. The CDR3 bases are TGTGCCAGCAGTTTAATGGGCAGTTCACCCCTCCACTTT. This codes for CASSLMGSSPLHF.

The chain has TRBV19 and TRBJ1-5, with 7 bases identical to TRBD1. This CDR3 is built from 15 residues. Germline loops: CDR1 LNHDA, CDR2 SQIVND (reference sequence). V lost 4 bases and J lost 5; bases outside the gene matches: 8. The CDR3 sequence is CASSRRQGADQPQHF. As DNA, the CDR3 is TGTGCCAGTAGTAGACGACAGGGCGCTGATCAGCCCCAGCATTTT.

This chain links TRBV2 with TRBJ1-1; no definite D call. V shed 3 bases and J shed 4 bases, with 6 bases lying between them. This CDR3 is built from 12 residues. CDR1 SNHLY and CDR2 FYNNEI come from the germline V gene. In nucleotides, the CDR3 is TGTGCCAGCAGTGATCCGGGCACTGAAGCTTTCTTT. The encoded protein is CASSDPGTEAFF.

This rearrangement joins TRBV27 to TRBJ1-5; a possible D gene is TRBD1 (5 bases). Trimming shortened V by 4 bases and J by 3 bases, and 13 bases separated the two germline ends. This CDR3 contains 15 residues. Per germline, CDR1 MNHEY and CDR2 SMNVEV (reference sequence). The CDR3 DNA reads as TGTGCCAGCAGTTCATCCCACAGGACCAATCAGCCCCAGCATTTT. This gives the protein CASSSSHRTNQPQHF.

The rearrangement uses TRBV13 and TRBJ1-5, with D possibly TRBD1 on 5 matching bases. The CDR3 is made up of 16 amino acids. CDR1 is PRHDT, CDR2 FYEKMQ, per germline (reference sequence). V lost 4 bases, J lost 1 base, and 14 bases lay in between. CDR3 in amino acids: CASSYNQGGSNQPQHF. The CDR3 region has the DNA TGTGCCAGCAGCTACAACCAGGGAGGGAGCAATCAGCCCCAGCATTTT.

The CDR3: CASSYSRVTEAFF. DNA of the CDR3: TGTGCCAGCAGTTACTCTCGGGTCACTGAAGCTTTCTTT. The chain recombines TRBV6-5 with TRBJ1-1; D is ambiguous. Trimming took off 0 bases at V and 4 bases at J, with 6 bases between the two ends. This CDR3 region has 13 residues. From germline, CDR1 is MNHEY and CDR2 SVGAGI.